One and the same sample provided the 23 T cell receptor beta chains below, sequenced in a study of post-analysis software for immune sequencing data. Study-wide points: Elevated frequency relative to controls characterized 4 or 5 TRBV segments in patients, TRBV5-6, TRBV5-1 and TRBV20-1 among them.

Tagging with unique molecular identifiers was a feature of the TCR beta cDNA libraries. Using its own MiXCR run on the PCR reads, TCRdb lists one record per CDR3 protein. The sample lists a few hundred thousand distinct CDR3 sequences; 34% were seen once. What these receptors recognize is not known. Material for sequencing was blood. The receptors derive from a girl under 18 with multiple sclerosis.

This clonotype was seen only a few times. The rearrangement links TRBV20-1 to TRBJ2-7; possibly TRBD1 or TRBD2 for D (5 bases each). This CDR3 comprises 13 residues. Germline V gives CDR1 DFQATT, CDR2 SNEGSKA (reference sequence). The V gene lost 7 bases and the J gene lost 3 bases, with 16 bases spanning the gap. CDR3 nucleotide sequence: TGCAGTGTTATGATGGGGGACGGCTACGAGCAGTACTTC. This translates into CSVMMGDGYEQYF.

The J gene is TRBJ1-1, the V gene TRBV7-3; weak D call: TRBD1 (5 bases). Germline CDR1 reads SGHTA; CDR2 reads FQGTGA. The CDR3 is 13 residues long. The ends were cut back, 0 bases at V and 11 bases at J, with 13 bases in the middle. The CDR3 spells CASSLTDGTQAFF. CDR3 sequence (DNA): TGTGCCAGCAGCTTAACCGATGGGACCCAGGCTTTCTTT.

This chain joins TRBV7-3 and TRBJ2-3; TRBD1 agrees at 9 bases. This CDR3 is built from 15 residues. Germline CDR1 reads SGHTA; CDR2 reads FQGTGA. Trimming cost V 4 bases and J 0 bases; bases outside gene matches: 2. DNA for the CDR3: TGTGCCAGCAGCTATGGGACAGGGAGCACAGATACGCAGTATTTT. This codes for CASSYGTGSTDTQYF.

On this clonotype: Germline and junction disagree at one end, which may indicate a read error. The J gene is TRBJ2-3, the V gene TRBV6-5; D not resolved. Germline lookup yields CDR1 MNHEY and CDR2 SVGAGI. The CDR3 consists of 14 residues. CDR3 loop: CAGSPTLRTDTQYF. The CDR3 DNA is TGTGCCGGCAGCCCGACCCTAAGGACAGATACGCAGTATTTT.

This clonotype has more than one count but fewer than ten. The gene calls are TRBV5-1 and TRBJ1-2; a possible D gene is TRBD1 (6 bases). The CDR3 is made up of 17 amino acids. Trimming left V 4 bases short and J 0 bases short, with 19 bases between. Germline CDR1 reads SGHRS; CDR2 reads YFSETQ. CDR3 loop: CASSGKDSLHTNYGYTF. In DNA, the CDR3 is TGCGCCAGCAGCGGAAAGGACAGCCTCCATACTAACTATGGCTACACCTTC.

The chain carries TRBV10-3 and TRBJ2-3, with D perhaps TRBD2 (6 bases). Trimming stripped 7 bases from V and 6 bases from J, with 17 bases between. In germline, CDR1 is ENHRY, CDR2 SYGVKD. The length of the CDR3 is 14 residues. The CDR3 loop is CAINPGRGLDTQYF. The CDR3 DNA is TGTGCCATCAATCCGGGACGGGGGTTGGATACGCAGTATTTT.

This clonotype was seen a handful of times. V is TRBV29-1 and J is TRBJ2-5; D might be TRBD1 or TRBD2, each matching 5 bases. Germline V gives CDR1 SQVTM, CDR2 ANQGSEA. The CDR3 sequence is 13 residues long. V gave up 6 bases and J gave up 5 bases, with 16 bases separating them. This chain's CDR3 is CSVGEGPRETQYF. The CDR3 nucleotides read TGCAGCGTCGGAGAGGGGCCGAGGGAGACCCAGTACTTC. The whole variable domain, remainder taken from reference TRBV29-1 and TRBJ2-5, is SAVISQKPSRDICQRGTSLTIQCQVDSQVTMMFWYRQQPGQSLTLIATANQGSEATYESGFVIDKFPISRPNLTFSTLTVSNMSPEDSSIYLCSVGEGPRETQYFGPGTRLLVL.

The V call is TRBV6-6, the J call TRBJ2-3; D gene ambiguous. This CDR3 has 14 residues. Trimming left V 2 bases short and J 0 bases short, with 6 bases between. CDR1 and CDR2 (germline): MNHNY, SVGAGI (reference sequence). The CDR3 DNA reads TGTGCCAGCAGTTACACAGCTAGCACAGATACGCAGTATTTT. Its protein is CASSYTASTDTQYF.

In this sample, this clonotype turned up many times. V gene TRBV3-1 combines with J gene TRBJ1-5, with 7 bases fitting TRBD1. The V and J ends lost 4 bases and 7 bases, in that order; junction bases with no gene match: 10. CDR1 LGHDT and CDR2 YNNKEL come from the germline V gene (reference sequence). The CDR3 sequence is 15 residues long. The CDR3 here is CASSPDRAAVQPQHF. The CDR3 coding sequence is TGTGCCAGCAGCCCCGACAGGGCGGCCGTCCAGCCCCAGCATTTT.

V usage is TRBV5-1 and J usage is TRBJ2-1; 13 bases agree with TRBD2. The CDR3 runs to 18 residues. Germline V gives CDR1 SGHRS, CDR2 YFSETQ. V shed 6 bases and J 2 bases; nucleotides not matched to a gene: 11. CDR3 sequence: CASISAGGLAGAYNEQFF. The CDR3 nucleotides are TGCGCCAGCATCTCTGCGGGTGGACTAGCGGGGGCCTACAATGAGCAGTTCTTC.

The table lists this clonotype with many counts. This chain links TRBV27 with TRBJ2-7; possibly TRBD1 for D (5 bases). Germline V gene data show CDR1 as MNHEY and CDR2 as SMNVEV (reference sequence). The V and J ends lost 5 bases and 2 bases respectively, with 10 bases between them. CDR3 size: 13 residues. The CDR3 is CASSLSRAYEQYF. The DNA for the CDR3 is TGTGCCAGCAGTCTCTCCAGGGCCTACGAGCAGTACTTC.

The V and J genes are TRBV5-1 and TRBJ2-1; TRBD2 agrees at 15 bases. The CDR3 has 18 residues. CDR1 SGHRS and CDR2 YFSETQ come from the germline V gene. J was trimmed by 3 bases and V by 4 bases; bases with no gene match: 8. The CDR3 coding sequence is TGCGCCAGCAGCCCGCGGACTAGCGGGGGGGGATTCTACAATGAGCAGTTCTTC. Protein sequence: CASSPRTSGGGFYNEQFF.

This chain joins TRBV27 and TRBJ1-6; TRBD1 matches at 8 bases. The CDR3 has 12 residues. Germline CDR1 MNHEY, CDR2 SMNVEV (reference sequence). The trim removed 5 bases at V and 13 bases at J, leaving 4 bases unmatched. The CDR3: CASSTGGIPLHF. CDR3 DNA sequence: TGTGCCAGCAGTACAGGGGGAATCCCCCTCCACTTT.

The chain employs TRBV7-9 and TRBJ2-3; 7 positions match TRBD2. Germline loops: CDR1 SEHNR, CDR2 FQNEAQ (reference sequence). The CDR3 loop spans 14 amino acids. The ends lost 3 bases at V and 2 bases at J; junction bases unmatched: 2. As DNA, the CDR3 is TGTGCCAGCAGCTTTGGGGGGGACACAGATACGCAGTATTTT. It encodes CASSFGGDTDTQYF.

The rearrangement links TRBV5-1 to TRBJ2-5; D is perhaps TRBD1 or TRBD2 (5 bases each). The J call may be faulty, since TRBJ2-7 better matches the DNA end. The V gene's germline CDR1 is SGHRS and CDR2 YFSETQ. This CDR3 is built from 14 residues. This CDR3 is CASSSGTVMNEQYF. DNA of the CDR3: TGCGCCAGCAGCTCCGGGACGGTGATGAACGAGCAGTACTTC.

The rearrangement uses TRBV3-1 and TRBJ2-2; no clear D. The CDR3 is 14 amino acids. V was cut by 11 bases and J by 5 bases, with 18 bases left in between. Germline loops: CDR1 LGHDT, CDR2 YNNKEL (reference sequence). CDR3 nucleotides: TGTGCCGGCAATTCGGGTGAAGCGACCGGGGAGCTGTTTTTT. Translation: CAGNSGEATGELFF.

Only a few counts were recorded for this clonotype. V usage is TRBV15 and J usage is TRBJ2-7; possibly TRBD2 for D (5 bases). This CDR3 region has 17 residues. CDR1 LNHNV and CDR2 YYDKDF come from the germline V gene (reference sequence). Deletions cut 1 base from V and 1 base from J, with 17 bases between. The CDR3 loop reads CATSRVVEVLNSYEQYF. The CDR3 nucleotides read TGTGCCACCAGCAGAGTCGTGGAGGTCCTAAATTCCTACGAGCAGTACTTC.

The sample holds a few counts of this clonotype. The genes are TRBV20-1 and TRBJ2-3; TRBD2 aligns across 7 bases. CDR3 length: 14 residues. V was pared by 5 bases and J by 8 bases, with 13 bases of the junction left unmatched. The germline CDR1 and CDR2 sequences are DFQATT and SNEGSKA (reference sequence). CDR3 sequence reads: CSAGLYGGDVTQYF. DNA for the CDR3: TGCAGTGCTGGGCTTTATGGGGGGGATGTTACGCAGTATTTT.

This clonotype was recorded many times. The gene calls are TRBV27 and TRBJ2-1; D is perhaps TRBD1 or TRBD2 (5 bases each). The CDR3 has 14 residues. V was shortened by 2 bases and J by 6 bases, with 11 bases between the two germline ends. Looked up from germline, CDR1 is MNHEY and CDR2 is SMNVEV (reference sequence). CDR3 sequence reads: CASSLAGTGNEQFF. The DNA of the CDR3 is TGTGCCAGCAGTTTAGCCGGGACCGGCAATGAGCAGTTCTTC.

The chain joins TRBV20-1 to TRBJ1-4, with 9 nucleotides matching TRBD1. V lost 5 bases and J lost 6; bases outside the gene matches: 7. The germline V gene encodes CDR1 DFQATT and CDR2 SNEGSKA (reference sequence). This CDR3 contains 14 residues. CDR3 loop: CSARRRQGDEKLFF. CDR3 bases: TGCAGTGCTCGCCGGAGACAGGGGGATGAAAAACTGTTTTTT.

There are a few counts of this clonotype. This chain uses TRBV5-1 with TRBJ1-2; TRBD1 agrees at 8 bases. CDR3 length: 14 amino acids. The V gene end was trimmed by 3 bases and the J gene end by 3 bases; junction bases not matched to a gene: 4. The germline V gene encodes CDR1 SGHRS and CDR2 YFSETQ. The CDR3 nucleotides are TGCGCCAGCAGCTCCAGGGGGCTCGACTATGGCTACACCTTC. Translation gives CASSSRGLDYGYTF.

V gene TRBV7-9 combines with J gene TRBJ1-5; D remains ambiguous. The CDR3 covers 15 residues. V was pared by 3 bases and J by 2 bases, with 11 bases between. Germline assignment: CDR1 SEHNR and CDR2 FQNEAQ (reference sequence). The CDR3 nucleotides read TGTGCCAGCAGCTTGGGAGGAGTTGGCAATCAGCCCCAGCATTTT. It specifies CASSLGGVGNQPQHF. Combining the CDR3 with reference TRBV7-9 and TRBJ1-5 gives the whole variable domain DTGVSQNPRHKITKRGQNVTFRCDPISEHNRLYWYRQTLGQGPEFLTYFQNEAQLEKSRLLSDRFSAERPKGSFSTLEIQRTEQGDSAMYLCASSLGGVGNQPQHFGDGTRLSIL.

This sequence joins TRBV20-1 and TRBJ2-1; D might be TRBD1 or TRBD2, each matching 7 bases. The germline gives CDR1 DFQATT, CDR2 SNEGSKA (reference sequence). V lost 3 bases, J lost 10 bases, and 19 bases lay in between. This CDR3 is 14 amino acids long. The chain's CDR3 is CSARAAGQTEEQFF. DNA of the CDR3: TGCAGTGCTAGGGCAGCGGGACAGACAGAAGAGCAGTTCTTC.